The clone carrying this TCR beta chain was counted only a few times. Germline values: CDR1 SGHRS, CDR2 YFSETQ. The CDR3 consists of 18 residues. Trimming at V came to 4 bases and at J to 0 bases, leaving 8 bases not matched to a gene. This specimen belongs to a study of blood T cell repertoires in COVID-19. Original handling: The authors estimated nucleated cell counts from reference gene primer amplification. Clones were read by immunoSEQ multiplex PCR, and TCRdb kept only the in-frame ones, dropping some. V and J calls and clone size follow that table, whereas D and trimming were derived from the DNA. The data show 200,000 to 300,000 clones, roughly 90% seen once.

This clonotype was obtained from a woman aged 25 to 39 with acute COVID-19. Material for sequencing was PBMCs or T cells enriched from blood (not recorded which). The V gene is TRBV5-1, the J gene TRBJ2-5, with 14 bases fitting TRBD2. CDR3 in DNA: TGCGCCAGCAGCGGTGGGACTAGCGGGGGCCTGTACCAAGAGACCCAGTACTTC. Protein product: CASSGGTSGGLYQETQYF.